This record concerns one TCR beta chain sequence. This CDR3 contains 14 residues. The germline CDR1 and CDR2 sequences are SGHKS and YYEKEE (reference sequence). With 1 base clipped from V and 4 bases from J, the junction kept 4 bases outside the gene matches. Here immunoSEQ multiplex PCR was the method, and the copy in TCRdb shows in-frame clones only, minus some. This table holds tens of thousands of clones, 94% found once. This sample stems from a study of T cell changes during pregnancy in multiple sclerosis. The chain combines TRBV5-5 with TRBJ1-2; 7 bases match TRBD1. Sequenced material: peripheral blood, taken in the third trimester of pregnancy. The receptor was isolated from a female donor with multiple sclerosis, enrolled in a pregnancy study. CDR3 coding DNA: TGTGCCAGCAGCTTGACAGGGGTTGGCTATGGCTACACCTTC. Protein product: CASSLTGVGYGYTF.